Sequencing of this T cell receptor (beta chain) was carried out in a study of T cells after yellow fever vaccination. Overall study results and limits: Reappearing after the booster were most of the clones from primary vaccination (96% CD4, around 90% CD8).

A universal primer site and UMIs were added as TCR cDNA was made by 5'RACE template switching. Via MiXCR, TCRdb re-called the 5' RACE reads, giving one row per CDR3 protein. In the table there are hundreds of thousands of distinct CDR3 sequences, 10% to 15% of which are singletons. As regards this clonotype: As yet, its antigen is unknown.

CDR1 and CDR2 (germline): SNHLY, FYNNEI. The germline V and J ends were trimmed by 6 bases and 0 bases, with 9 bases remaining between them. The CDR3 is made up of 13 amino acids. This TCR was sampled from a man aged 30 to 45 who received the YFV17D yellow fever vaccine. This sample comprised PBMCs, obtained on the day of the yellow fever booster vaccination. The rearrangement uses TRBV2 and TRBJ2-7, with D maybe TRBD2 (6 bases). The CDR3 loop is CASRGTVSYEQYF. The DNA for the CDR3 is TGTGCCAGCAGAGGGACTGTCTCCTACGAGCAGTACTTC.